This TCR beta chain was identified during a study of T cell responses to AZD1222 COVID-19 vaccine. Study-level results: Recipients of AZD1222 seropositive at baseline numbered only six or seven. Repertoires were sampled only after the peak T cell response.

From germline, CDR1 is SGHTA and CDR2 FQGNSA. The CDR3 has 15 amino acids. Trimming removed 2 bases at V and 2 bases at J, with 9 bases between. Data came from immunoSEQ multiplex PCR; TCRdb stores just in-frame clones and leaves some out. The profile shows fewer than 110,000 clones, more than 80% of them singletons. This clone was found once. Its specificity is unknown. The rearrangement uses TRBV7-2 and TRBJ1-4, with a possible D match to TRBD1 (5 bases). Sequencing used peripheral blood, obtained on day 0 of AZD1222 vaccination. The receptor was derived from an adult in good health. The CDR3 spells CASSLRAGTNEKLFF. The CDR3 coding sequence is TGTGCCAGCAGCTTACGGGCAGGGACTAATGAAAAACTGTTTTTT.